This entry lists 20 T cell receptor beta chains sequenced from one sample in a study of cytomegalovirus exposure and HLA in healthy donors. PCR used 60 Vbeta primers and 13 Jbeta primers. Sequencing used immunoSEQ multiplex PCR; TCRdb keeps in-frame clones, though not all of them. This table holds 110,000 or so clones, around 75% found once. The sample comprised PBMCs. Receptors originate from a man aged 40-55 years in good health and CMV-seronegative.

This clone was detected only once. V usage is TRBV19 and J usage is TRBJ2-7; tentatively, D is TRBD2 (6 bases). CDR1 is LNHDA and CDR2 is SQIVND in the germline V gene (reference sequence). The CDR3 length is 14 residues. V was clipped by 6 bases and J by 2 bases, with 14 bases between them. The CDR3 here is CASSRDFLTYEQYF. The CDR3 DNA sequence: TGTGCCAGTAGCCGGGACTTCCTTACCTACGAGCAGTACTTC.

The CDR3 sequence: CAWSVGTGELKLFF. The CDR3 DNA is TGTGCCTGGAGTGTAGGGACAGGGGAGCTCAAACTGTTTTTT. The chain is built from TRBV30 and TRBJ1-4; TRBD1 matches at 10 bases. Germline loops: CDR1 GTSNPN, CDR2 SVGIG (reference sequence). Unmatched junction bases numbered 6, after V lost 0 bases and J lost 11 bases. The CDR3 runs to 14 residues. The full variable domain, its missing parts supplied by reference TRBV30 and TRBJ1-4, is SQTIHQWPATLVQPVGSPLSLECTVEGTSNPNLYWYRQAAGRGLQLLFYSVGIGQISSEVPQNLSASRPQDRQFILSSKKLLLSDSGFYLCAWSVGTGELKLFFGSGTQLSVL.

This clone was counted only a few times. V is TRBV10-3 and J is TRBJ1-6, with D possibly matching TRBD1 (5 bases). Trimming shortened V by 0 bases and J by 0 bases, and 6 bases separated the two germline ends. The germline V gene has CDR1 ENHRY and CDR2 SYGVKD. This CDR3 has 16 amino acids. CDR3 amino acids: CAISESGGSYNSPLHF. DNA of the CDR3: TGTGCCATCAGTGAGTCGGGGGGCTCCTATAATTCACCCCTCCACTTT.

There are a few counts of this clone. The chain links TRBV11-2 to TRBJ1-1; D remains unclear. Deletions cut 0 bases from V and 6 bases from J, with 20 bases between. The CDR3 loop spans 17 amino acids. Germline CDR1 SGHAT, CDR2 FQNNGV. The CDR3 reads CASSLESRMRRVAEAFF. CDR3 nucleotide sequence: TGTGCCAGCAGCTTAGAATCTAGGATGAGAAGAGTGGCTGAAGCTTTCTTT.

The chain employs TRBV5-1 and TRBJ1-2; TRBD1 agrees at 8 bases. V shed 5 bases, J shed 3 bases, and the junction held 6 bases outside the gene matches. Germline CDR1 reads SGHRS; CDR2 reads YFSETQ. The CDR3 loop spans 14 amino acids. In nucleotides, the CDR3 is TGCGCCAGCAGGGCCGGACAGGGCGACTATGGCTACACCTTC. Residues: CASRAGQGDYGYTF.

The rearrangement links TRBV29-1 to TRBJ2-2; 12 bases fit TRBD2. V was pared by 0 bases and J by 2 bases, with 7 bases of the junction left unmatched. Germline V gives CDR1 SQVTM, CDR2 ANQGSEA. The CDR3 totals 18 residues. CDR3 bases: TGCAGCGTTGAAGACATGACTAGCGGGGGAGCAAACACCGGGGAGCTGTTTTTT. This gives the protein CSVEDMTSGGANTGELFF.

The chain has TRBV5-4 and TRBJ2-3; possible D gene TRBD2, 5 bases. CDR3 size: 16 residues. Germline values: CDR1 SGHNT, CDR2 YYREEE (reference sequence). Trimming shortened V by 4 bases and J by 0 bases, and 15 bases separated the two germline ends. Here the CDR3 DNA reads TGTGCCAGCAGCCCTGGGGAAGGGAGTAGCACAGATACGCAGTATTTT. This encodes CASSPGEGSSTDTQYF.

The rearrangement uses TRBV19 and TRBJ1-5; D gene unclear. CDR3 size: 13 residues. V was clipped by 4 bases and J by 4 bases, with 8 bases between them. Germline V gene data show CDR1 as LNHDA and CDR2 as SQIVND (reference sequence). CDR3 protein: CASSTQLNQPQHF. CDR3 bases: TGTGCCAGTAGTACCCAACTTAATCAGCCCCAGCATTTT.

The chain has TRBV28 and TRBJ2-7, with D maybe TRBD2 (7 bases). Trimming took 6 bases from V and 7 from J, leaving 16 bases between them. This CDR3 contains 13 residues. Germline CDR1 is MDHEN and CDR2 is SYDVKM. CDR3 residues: CASRRGGAGEQYF. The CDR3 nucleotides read TGTGCCAGCAGAAGAGGGGGGGCTGGTGAGCAGTACTTC. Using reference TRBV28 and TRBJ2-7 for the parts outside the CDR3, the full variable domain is DVKVTQSSRYLVKRTGEKVFLECVQDMDHENMFWYRQDPGLGLRLIYFSYDVKMKEKGDIPEGYSVSREKKERFSLILESASTNQTSMYLCASRRGGAGEQYFGPGTRLTVT.

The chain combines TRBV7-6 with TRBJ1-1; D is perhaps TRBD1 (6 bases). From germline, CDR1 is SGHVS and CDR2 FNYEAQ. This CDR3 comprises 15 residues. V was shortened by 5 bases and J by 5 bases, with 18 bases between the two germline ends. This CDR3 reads CASSALQGGGTEAFF. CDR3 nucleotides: TGTGCCAGCAGCGCGCTACAGGGTGGAGGTACTGAAGCTTTCTTT.

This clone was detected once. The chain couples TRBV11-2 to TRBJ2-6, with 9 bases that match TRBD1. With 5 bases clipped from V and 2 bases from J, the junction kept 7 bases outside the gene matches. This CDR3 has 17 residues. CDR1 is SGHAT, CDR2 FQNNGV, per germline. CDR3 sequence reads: CASSPRDRVTGANVLTF. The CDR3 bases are TGTGCCAGCAGCCCCCGGGACAGGGTTACTGGGGCCAACGTCCTGACTTTC. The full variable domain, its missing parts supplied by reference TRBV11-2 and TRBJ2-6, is EAGVAQSPRYKIIEKRQSVAFWCNPISGHATLYWYQQILGQGPKLLIQFQNNGVVDDSQLPKDRFSAERLKGVDSTLKIQPAKLEDSAVYLCASSPRDRVTGANVLTFGAGSRLTVL.

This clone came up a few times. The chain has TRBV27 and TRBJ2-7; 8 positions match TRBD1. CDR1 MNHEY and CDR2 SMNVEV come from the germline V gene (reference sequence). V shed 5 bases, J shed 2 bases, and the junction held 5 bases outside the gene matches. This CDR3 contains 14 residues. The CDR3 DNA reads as TGTGCCAGCAGTGTCCGGGACAGGCCCTACGAGCAGTACTTC. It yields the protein CASSVRDRPYEQYF.

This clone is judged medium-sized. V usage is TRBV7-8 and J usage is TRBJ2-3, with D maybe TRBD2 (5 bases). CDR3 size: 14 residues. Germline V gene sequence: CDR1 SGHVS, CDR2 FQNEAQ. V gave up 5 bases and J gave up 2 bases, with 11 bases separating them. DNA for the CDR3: TGTGCCAGCAGCAGGGAGACTTCCACAGATACGCAGTATTTT. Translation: CASSRETSTDTQYF.

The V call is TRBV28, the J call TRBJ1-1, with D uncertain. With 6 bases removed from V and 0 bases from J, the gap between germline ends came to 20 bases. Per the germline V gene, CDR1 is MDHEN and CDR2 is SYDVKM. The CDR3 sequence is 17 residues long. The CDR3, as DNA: TGTGCCAGCAGCCCAAGAAAGGCCGGGATCTTGAACACTGAAGCTTTCTTT. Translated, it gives CASSPRKAGILNTEAFF.

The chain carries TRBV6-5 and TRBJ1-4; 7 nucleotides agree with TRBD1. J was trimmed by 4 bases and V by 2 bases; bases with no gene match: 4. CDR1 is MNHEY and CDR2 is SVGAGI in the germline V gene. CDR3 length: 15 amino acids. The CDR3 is CASSYGDSRNEKLFF. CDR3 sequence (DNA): TGTGCCAGCAGTTACGGGGACAGCCGTAATGAAAAACTGTTTTTT.

CDR3 sequence (DNA): TGTGCCATCAGTGAGTCGAATGGGAGGAACATTCAGTACTTC. It is translated as CAISESNGRNIQYF. The chain couples TRBV10-3 to TRBJ2-4; perhaps TRBD2 as D (6 bases). CDR1 and CDR2 (germline): ENHRY, SYGVKD. The CDR3 is made up of 14 amino acids. V shed 0 bases and J shed 7 bases, with 10 bases lying between them.

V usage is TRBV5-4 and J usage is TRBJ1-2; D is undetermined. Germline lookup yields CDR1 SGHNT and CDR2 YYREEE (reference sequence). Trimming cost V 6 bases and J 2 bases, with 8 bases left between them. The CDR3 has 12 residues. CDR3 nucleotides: TGTGCCAGCACCCTTGGCAACTATGGCTACACCTTC. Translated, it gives CASTLGNYGYTF.

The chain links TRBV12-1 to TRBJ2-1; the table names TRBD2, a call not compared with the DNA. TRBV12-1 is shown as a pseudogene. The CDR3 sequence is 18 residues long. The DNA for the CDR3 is TGTGCCAGCAGCTTTTTAACTAGCGGGGAAAAGAGGGACAATGAGCAGTTCTTC. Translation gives CASSFLTSGEKRDNEQFF.

The CDR3 DNA sequence: TGCGCCAGCAGTGACTTACGGAATGAGCAGTTCTTC. Protein sequence: CASSDLRNEQFF. The chain uses TRBV10-2 and TRBJ2-1; D remains unclear. This CDR3 has 12 residues. Deletions cut 3 bases from V and 7 bases from J, with 7 bases between. Germline loops: CDR1 WSHSY, CDR2 SAAADI.

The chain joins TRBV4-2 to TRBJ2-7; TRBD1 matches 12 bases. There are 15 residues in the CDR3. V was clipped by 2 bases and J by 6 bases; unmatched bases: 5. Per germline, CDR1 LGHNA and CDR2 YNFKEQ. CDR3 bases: TGTGCCAGCAGCCAAACGGGACAGGGGGCGTTCGAGCAGTACTTC. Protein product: CASSQTGQGAFEQYF.